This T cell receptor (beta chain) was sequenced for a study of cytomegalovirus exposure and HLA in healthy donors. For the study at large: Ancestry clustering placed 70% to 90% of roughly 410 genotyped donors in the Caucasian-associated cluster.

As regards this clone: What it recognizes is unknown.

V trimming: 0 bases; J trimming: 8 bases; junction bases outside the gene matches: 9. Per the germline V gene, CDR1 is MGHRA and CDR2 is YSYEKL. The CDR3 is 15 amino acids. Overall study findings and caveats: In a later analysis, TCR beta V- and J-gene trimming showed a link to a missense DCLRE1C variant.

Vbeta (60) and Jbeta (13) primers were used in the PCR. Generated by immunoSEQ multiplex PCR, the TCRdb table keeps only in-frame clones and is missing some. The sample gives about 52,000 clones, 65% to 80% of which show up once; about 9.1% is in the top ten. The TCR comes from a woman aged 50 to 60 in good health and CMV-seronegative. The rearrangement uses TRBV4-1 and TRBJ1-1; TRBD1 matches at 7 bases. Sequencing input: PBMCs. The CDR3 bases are TGCGCCAGCAGCCAAGATATGGGGCAGACAGGGGAAGCTTTCTTT. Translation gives CASSQDMGQTGEAFF.